This T cell receptor (beta chain) emerged from a study of blood T cell repertoires in COVID-19. Study summary: Sites in the United States, Italy and Spain provided acute and convalescent COVID-19 samples. T cells, B-cell-depleted T cells, or PBMCs supplied cDNA or gDNA.

The CDR3 is 14 amino acids. V lost 1 base and J lost 1, with 9 bases in between. The V gene's germline CDR1 is SGHRS and CDR2 YFSETQ. Profiling relied on immunoSEQ multiplex PCR, and the TCRdb table lists in-frame clones only, not all of them. The sample shows about 120,000 clones, over 75% of them seen only once. The receptor was derived from a man at least 80 years old with acute or convalescent COVID-19. The sample taken for sequencing was peripheral blood. The chain uses TRBV5-1 and TRBJ2-7, with D possibly matching TRBD2 (5 bases). CDR3 sequence reads: CASSLSGESYEQYF. Here the CDR3 DNA reads TGCGCCAGCAGCTTGAGCGGAGAGTCCTACGAGCAGTACTTC.